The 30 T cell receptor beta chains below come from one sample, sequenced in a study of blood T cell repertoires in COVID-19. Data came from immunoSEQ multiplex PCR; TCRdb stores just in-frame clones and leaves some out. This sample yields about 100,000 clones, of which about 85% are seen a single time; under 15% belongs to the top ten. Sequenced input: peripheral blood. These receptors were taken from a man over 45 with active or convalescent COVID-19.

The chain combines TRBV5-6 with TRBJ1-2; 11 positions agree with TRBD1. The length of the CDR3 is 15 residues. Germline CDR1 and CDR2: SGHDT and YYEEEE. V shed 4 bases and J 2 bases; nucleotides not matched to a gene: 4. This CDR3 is CASSQGTGGNYGYTF. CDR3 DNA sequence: TGTGCCAGCAGCCAAGGGACAGGGGGAAACTATGGCTACACCTTC.

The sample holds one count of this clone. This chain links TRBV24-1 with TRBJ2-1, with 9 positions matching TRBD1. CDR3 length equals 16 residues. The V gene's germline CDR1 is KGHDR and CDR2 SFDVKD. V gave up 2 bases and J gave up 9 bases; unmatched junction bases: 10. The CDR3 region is CATSDSPDRGGSEQFF. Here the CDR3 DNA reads TGTGCCACCAGTGATTCACCGGACAGGGGAGGTAGTGAGCAGTTCTTC.

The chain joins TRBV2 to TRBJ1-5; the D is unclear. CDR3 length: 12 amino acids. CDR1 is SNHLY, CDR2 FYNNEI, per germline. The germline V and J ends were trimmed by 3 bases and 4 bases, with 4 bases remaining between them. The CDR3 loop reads CASSDLNQPQHF. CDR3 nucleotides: TGTGCCAGCAGTGATCTTAATCAGCCCCAGCATTTT.

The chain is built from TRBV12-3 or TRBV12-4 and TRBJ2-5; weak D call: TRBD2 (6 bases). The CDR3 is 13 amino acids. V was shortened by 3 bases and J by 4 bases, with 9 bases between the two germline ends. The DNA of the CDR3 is TGTGCCAGCAGTTTCGGGGGAGGAGAGACCCAGTACTTC. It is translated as CASSFGGGETQYF.

The CDR3: CASRRQNLQGTTGELFF. The CDR3 nucleotides read TGTGCCAGCAGACGTCAAAACCTCCAGGGAACCACCGGGGAGCTGTTTTTT. The chain has TRBV28 and TRBJ2-2; D may be TRBD1 (5 bases). This CDR3 contains 17 residues. V was pared by 6 bases and J by 4 bases, with 21 bases between. Germline-derived CDR1 and CDR2 are MDHEN and SYDVKM.

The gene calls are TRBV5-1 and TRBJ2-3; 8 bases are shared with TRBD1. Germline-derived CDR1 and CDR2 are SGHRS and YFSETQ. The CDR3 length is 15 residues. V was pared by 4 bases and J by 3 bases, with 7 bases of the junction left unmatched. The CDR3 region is CASSLQGAGTDTQYF. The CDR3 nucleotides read TGCGCCAGCAGCCTCCAGGGGGCTGGAACAGATACGCAGTATTTT.

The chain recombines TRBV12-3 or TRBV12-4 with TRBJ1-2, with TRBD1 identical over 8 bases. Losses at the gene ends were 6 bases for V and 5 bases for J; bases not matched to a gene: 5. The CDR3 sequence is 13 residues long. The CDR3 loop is CASRTTGEYGYTF. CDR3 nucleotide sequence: TGTGCCAGCAGGACGACAGGGGAATATGGCTACACCTTC.

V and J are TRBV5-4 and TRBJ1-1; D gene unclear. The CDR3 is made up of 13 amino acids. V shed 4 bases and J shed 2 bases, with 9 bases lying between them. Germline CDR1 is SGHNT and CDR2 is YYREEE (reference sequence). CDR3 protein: CASSPGLNTEAFF. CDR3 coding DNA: TGTGCCAGCAGCCCAGGACTAAACACTGAAGCTTTCTTT.

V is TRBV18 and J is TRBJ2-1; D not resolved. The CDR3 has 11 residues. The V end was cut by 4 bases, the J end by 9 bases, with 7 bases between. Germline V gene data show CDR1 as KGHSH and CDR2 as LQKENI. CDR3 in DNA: TGTGCCAGCTCACTTTCAATTGAGCAGTTCTTC. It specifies CASSLSIEQFF.

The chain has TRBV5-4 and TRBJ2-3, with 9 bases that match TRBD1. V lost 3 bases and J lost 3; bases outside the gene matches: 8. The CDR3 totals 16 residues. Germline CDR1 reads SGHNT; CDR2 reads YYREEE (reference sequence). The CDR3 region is CASSSVDRGVTDTQYF. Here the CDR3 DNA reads TGTGCCAGCAGCTCGGTGGACAGGGGTGTAACAGATACGCAGTATTTT.

The CDR3 sequence is CASSKNYDTGELFF. CDR3 nucleotide sequence: TGTGCCAGCAGCAAAAACTACGACACCGGGGAGCTGTTTTTT. This rearrangement joins TRBV2 to TRBJ2-2; D remains unclear. The ends were cut back, 6 bases at V and 3 bases at J, with 11 bases in the middle. The CDR3 is made up of 14 amino acids. Germline V gene data show CDR1 as SNHLY and CDR2 as FYNNEI. The full variable domain, in which reference TRBV2 and TRBJ2-2 provide the parts outside the CDR3, is EPEVTQTPSHQVTQMGQEVILRCVPISNHLYFYWYRQILGQKVEFLVSFYNNEISEKSEIFDDQFSVERPDGSNFTLKIRSTKLEDSAMYFCASSKNYDTGELFFGEGSRLTVL.

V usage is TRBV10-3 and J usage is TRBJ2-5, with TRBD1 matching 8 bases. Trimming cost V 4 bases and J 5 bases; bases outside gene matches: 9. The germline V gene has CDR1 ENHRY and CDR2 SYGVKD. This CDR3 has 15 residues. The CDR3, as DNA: TGTGCCATCAGTGCTTCGACAGGGGAGAGGGAGACCCAGTACTTC. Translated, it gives CAISASTGERETQYF.

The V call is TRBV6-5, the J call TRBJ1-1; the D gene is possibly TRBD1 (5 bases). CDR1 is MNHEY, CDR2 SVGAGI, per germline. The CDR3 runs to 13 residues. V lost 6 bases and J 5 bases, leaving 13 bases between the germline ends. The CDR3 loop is CASRRYSGTEAFF. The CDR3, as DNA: TGTGCCAGCAGACGATATTCAGGGACTGAAGCTTTCTTT.

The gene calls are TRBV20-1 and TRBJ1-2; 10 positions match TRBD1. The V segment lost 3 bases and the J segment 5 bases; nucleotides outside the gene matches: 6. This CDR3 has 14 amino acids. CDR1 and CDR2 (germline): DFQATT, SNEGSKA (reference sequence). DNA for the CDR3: TGCAGTGCTAGTTCGACAGGGGGCGGGTATGGCTACACCTTC. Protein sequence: CSASSTGGGYGYTF.

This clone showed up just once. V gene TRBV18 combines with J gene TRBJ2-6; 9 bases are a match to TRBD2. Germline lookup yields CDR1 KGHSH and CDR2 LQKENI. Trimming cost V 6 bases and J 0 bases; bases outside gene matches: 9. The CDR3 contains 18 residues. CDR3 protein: CASSPALAGHSGANVLTF. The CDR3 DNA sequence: TGTGCCAGCTCCCCGGCACTAGCGGGCCACTCTGGGGCCAACGTCCTGACTTTC.

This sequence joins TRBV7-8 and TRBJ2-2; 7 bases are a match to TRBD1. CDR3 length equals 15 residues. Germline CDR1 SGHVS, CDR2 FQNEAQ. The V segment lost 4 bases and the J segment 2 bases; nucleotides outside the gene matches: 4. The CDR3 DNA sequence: TGTGCCAGCAGCTCGGGACAGTTCAACACCGGGGAGCTGTTTTTT. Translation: CASSSGQFNTGELFF.

The CDR3 DNA follows: TGTGCCAGCAGCGCACTAGCGGGAGTCGGTTACGAGCAGTACTTC. This codes for CASSALAGVGYEQYF. The chain employs TRBV7-3 and TRBJ2-7; 11 bases agree with TRBD2. The J segment lost 4 bases and the V segment lost 5 bases, leaving 7 bases of the junction unmatched. This CDR3 is built from 15 residues. CDR1 SGHTA and CDR2 FQGTGA come from the germline V gene.

The CDR3 loop is CASSVAHRVNYGYTF. In DNA form, the CDR3 reads TGTGCCAGCAGCGTAGCTCACAGGGTTAACTATGGCTACACCTTC. The genes are TRBV9 and TRBJ1-2, with D maybe TRBD1 (6 bases). CDR1 is SGDLS and CDR2 is YYNGEE in the germline V gene. The CDR3 is made up of 15 amino acids. Trimming stripped 0 bases from V and 1 base from J, with 10 bases between.

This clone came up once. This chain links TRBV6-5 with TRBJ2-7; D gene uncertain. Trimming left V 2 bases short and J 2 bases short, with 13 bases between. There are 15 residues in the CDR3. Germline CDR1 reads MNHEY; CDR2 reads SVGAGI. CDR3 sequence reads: CASSYVRSPAYEQYF. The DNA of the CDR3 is TGTGCCAGCAGTTACGTGAGGTCACCTGCCTACGAGCAGTACTTC.

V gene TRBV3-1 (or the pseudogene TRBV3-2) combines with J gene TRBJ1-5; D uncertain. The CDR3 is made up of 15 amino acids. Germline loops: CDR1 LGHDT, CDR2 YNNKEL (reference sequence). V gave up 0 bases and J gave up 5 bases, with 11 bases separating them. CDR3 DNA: TGTGCCAGCAGCCAAGATATTTCGGGGTATCAGCCCCAGCATTTT. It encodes CASSQDISGYQPQHF.

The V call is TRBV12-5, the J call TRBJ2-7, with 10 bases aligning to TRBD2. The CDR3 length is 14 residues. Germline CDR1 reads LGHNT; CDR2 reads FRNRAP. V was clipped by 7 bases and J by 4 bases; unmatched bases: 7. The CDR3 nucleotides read TGTGCTAGTGCCCAGGCTAGCGGGAGATACGAGCAGTACTTC. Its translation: CASAQASGRYEQYF.

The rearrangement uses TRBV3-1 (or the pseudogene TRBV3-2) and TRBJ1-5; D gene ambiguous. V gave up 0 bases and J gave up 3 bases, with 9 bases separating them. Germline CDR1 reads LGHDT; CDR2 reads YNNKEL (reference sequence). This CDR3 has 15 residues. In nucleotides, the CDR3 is TGTGCCAGCAGCCAAGATATGGGCCCCAATCAGCCCCAGCATTTT. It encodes CASSQDMGPNQPQHF.

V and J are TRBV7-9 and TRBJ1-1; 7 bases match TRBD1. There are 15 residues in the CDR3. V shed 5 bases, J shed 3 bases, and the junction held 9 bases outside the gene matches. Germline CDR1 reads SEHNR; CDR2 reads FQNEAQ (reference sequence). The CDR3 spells CASSQGTDGYTEAFF. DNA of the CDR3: TGTGCCAGCAGCCAAGGGACAGACGGTTACACTGAAGCTTTCTTT.

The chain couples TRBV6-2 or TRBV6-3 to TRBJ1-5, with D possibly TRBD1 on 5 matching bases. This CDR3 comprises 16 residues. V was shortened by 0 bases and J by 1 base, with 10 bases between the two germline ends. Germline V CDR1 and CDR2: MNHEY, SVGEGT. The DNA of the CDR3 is TGTGCCAGCAGTTACTCGAGTAGGGGAAGCAATCAGCCCCAGCATTTT. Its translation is CASSYSSRGSNQPQHF.

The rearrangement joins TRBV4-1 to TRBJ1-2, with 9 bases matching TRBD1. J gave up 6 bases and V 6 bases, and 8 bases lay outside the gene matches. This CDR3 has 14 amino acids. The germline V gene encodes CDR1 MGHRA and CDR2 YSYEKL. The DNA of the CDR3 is TGCGCCAGCAGTCCCGGACAGGGGATAGATGGCTACACCTTC. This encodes CASSPGQGIDGYTF.

The CDR3 here is CASSDHRVGAEAFF. The CDR3 nucleotides are TGTGCCAGCAGTGACCACAGGGTCGGGGCTGAAGCTTTCTTT. The genes are TRBV6-6 and TRBJ1-1, with TRBD1 as a possible D gene (6 bases). The CDR3 length is 14 residues. Germline values: CDR1 MNHNY, CDR2 SVGAGI (reference sequence). V dropped 5 bases and J dropped 6 bases, with 16 bases sitting between them.

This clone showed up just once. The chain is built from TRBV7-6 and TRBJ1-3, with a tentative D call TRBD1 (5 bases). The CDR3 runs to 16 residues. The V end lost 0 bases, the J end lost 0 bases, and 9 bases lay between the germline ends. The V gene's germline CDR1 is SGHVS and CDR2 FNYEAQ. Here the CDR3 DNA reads TGTGCCAGCAGCTTAGCTAGGACAAGCTCTGGAAACACCATATATTTT. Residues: CASSLARTSSGNTIYF.

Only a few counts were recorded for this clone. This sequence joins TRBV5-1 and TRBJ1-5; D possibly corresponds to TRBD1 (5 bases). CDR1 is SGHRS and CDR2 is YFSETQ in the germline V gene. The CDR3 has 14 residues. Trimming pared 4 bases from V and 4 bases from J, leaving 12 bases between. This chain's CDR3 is CASSRGEENQPQHF. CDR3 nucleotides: TGCGCCAGCAGCCGGGGGGAGGAGAATCAGCCCCAGCATTTT.

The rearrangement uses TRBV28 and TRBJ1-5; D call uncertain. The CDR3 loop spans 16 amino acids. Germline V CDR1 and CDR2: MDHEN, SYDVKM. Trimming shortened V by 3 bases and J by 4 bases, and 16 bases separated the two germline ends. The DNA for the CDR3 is TGTGCCAGCAGTTTGCTGTACACCATAGCAAATCAGCCCCAGCATTTT. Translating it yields CASSLLYTIANQPQHF.

CDR3 sequence reads: CSVAAGGPYEQYF. CDR3 nucleotide sequence: TGCAGCGTTGCGGCGGGAGGGCCCTACGAGCAGTACTTC. The rearrangement links TRBV29-1 to TRBJ2-7; 9 positions match TRBD2. J lost 2 bases, V lost 4 bases, and 3 bases had no gene match. The CDR3 extends over 13 amino acids. Germline CDR1 SQVTM, CDR2 ANQGSEA.